The 17 T cell receptor beta chains listed next were all sequenced from one sample in a study of blood T cells in healthy people across ages. Next came a second PCR, run for roughly 6 to 11 cycles, which used a sample-barcoded 5' primer along with a J-beta primer mix. TCRdb analysed the 5' RACE reads with MiXCR anew, one entry per CDR3 protein. The sample records some 1.8 million distinct CDR3 sequences, 30% to 40% being singletons. Sequenced input: blood. The source of these receptors is a human donor in good health.

This clonotype was observed a handful of times. This rearrangement joins TRBV12-3 or TRBV12-4 to TRBJ2-3; 8 nucleotides align to TRBD1. Trimming at V came to 1 base and at J to 6 bases, leaving 6 bases not matched to a gene. The CDR3 extends over 15 amino acids. The CDR3 coding sequence is TGTGCCAGCAGTTTAGGCAGGGGGCTCATGGATACGCAGTATTTT. Translation gives CASSLGRGLMDTQYF.

The rearrangement links TRBV9 to TRBJ1-1; 7 bases match TRBD1. The CDR3 is made up of 17 amino acids. J lost 0 bases, V lost 7 bases, and 15 bases had no gene match. Germline V gene sequence: CDR1 SGDLS, CDR2 YYNGEE. CDR3 protein: CASGRIFSGQMNTEAFF. The CDR3 nucleotides read TGTGCCAGCGGGAGGATTTTTTCGGGACAGATGAACACTGAAGCTTTCTTT.

This clonotype was detected only a few times. The genes are TRBV6-6 and TRBJ2-1; the D gene could be TRBD1 or TRBD2 (5 bases each). There are 15 residues in the CDR3. CDR1 is MNHNY, CDR2 SVGAGI, per germline (reference sequence). Trimming left V 4 bases short and J 7 bases short, with 17 bases between. CDR3: CASSSALSGGNEQFF. CDR3 coding DNA: TGTGCCAGCAGTTCTGCCTTGAGTGGGGGAAATGAGCAGTTCTTC.

This rearrangement joins TRBV6-5 to TRBJ2-3, with 11 bases lining up with TRBD2. The CDR3 totals 20 residues. The germline V gene has CDR1 MNHEY and CDR2 SVGAGI. V lost 0 bases to trimming and J lost 4 bases; unmatched junction nucleotides: 15. The CDR3 coding sequence is TGTGCCAGCAGTTACTCGATCAGGTCGGGTAGCGGGGGGGTAGCAGATACGCAGTATTTT. As protein: CASSYSIRSGSGGVADTQYF.

This clonotype was detected a few times. A junction end diverges from the germline sequence, so it may reflect a read error. The J gene is TRBJ1-1, the V gene TRBV7-6; no definite D call. CDR3 length: 14 residues. CDR1 and CDR2 (germline): SGHVS, FNYEAQ. The CDR3 nucleotides are TGTGCCGGCAGCCCCGAGGTCGGGAACACTGAAGCTTTCTTT. Encoded protein: CAGSPEVGNTEAFF.

The chain couples TRBV5-1 to TRBJ2-2; weak D call: TRBD1 (6 bases). Germline V gene sequence: CDR1 SGHRS, CDR2 YFSETQ. Trimming pared 1 base from V and 4 bases from J, leaving 11 bases between. The CDR3 length is 15 residues. CDR3 sequence: CASSLLQGFTGELFF. CDR3 nucleotide sequence: TGCGCCAGCAGCTTGTTACAGGGATTCACCGGGGAGCTGTTTTTT.

This chain links TRBV11-3 with TRBJ1-2, with no clear D. Per germline, CDR1 SGHNT and CDR2 YENEEA. This CDR3 is 14 amino acids long. V lost 4 bases to trimming and J lost 4 bases, with 13 bases between them. Here the CDR3 DNA reads TGTGCCAGCAGCTACAAGGCGGAAAGCTATGGCTACACCTTC. It yields the protein CASSYKAESYGYTF.

This clonotype has ten or more counts. One end of the junction is discordant with germline, which a read error may explain. This sequence joins TRBV5-1 and TRBJ2-7; D tentatively reads TRBD1 or TRBD2 (5 bases each). The CDR3 is made up of 12 amino acids. CDR1 is SGHRS and CDR2 is YFSETQ in the germline V gene. Written as DNA, the CDR3 is TGTGCCAGCTCACCTCGAGGGGACGAGCAGTACTTC. Its protein is CASSPRGDEQYF.

The chain links TRBV6-2 or TRBV6-3 to TRBJ2-2; D is unresolved. The CDR3 has 13 amino acids. Germline CDR1 MNHEY, CDR2 SVGEGT. V lost 6 bases and J 4 bases, leaving 9 bases between the germline ends. Written as DNA, the CDR3 is TGTGCCAGCAGATGGGGAAGCACCGGGGAGCTGTTTTTT. It encodes CASRWGSTGELFF.

This chain connects TRBV28 to TRBJ2-5; D gene unclear. TRBJ2-7 explains the end of the DNA better; the J call may be wrong. Germline assignment: CDR1 MDHEN and CDR2 SYDVKM. This CDR3 is built from 12 residues. The CDR3 coding sequence is TGTGCCAGCAGTTTATGGATCGACGAGCAGTACTTC. The encoded protein is CASSLWIDEQYF.

The chain employs TRBV20-1 and TRBJ2-5; TRBD2 matches at 8 bases. This CDR3 is 14 amino acids long. Germline V gives CDR1 DFQATT, CDR2 SNEGSKA (reference sequence). V shed 6 bases, J shed 5 bases, and the junction held 11 bases outside the gene matches. The CDR3 reads CSAQTGGALETQYF. The CDR3, as DNA: TGCAGTGCCCAAACGGGGGGGGCCCTCGAGACCCAGTACTTC.

This clonotype has just a few counts. The chain employs TRBV5-6 and TRBJ2-4, with a possible D match to TRBD1 (5 bases). The germline V and J ends were trimmed by 0 bases and 11 bases, with 21 bases remaining between them. This CDR3 has 16 amino acids. Germline loops: CDR1 SGHDT, CDR2 YYEEEE. CDR3 residues: CASSLGPRAGQVLQYF. As DNA, the CDR3 is TGTGCCAGCAGCTTGGGGCCTCGGGCAGGACAAGTCCTTCAGTACTTC.

Here the CDR3 DNA reads TGTGCCAGCAGCGACTACGAGCTAGTCGAGCAGTTCTTC. Its protein product is CASSDYELVEQFF. The V and J genes are TRBV7-2 and TRBJ2-1; a weak D match, TRBD2 (5 bases). CDR1 is SGHTA and CDR2 is FQGNSA in the germline V gene. The CDR3 contains 13 residues. The ends were cut back, 5 bases at V and 10 bases at J, with 15 bases in the middle.

This chain connects TRBV25-1 to TRBJ1-5; D is perhaps TRBD1 (5 bases). CDR1 and CDR2 (germline): MGHDK, SYGVNS. CDR3 length: 12 amino acids. The V gene lost 5 bases and the J gene lost 7 bases, with 9 bases spanning the gap. For the CDR3, the DNA is TGTGCCAGCAGTAAACGGGACCAGCCCCAGCATTTT. Amino acid sequence: CASSKRDQPQHF. The whole variable domain, remainder taken from reference TRBV25-1 and TRBJ1-5, is EADIYQTPRYLVIGTGKKITLECSQTMGHDKMYWYQQDPGMELHLIHYSYGVNSTEKGDLSSESTVSRIRTEHFPLTLESARPSHTSQYLCASSKRDQPQHFGDGTRLSIL.

The V gene is TRBV18, the J gene TRBJ2-7; no firm D call. Per the germline V gene, CDR1 is KGHSH and CDR2 is LQKENI. The V end was cut by 3 bases, the J end by 1 base, with 10 bases between. This CDR3 contains 14 residues. In DNA form, the CDR3 reads TGTGCCAGCTCACCTCCGGTGGGTTCCTACGAGCAGTACTTC. Its protein product is CASSPPVGSYEQYF.

The chain is built from TRBV7-2 and TRBJ2-4; D remains ambiguous. V was cut by 1 base and J by 15 bases, with 10 bases left in between. CDR3 length: 11 residues. From germline, CDR1 is SGHTA and CDR2 FQGNSA. CDR3 bases: TGTGCCAGCAGCTTAGGGTCTTATCTGTACTTC. Encoded protein: CASSLGSYLYF.

A few counts support this clonotype. A read error may produce the germline difference seen at one junction end. This chain uses TRBV12-3 or TRBV12-4 with TRBJ1-2, with 9 bases identical to TRBD1. The CDR3 consists of 15 residues. The DNA for the CDR3 is TGTGCCAGCAGTTTAGAGGGACAGGGAGACTATGACTACACCTTC. The encoded protein is CASSLEGQGDYDYTF.